The 5 T cell receptor beta chains listed next were all sequenced from one sample in a study of cytomegalovirus exposure and HLA in healthy donors (dated by TCRdb to 2016 to 2017). The library was prepared using the immunoSEQ multiplex PCR assay. In TCRdb, the immuneACCESS table is reduced to in-frame sequences with V and J assigned. These tables do not hold every clone; where another copy was compared, an unresolved V gene accounts for under half, and the others remain unexplained. The sample has approximately 210,000 clones on record, approximately 85% of them singletons. The biggest ten clones account for more than 1.1% of the sample. Sequenced material: PBMCs. The receptors here all came from a woman aged 18-29 years in good health and CMV-seronegative.

CDR3 amino acids: CATLHSGANVLTF. In DNA form, the CDR3 reads TGTGCCACACTCCACTCTGGGGCCAACGTCCTGACTTTC. This chain links TRBV10-3 with TRBJ2-6; D remains unclear. The CDR3 loop spans 13 amino acids. Germline assignment: CDR1 ENHRY and CDR2 SYGVKD. Trimming stripped 10 bases from V and 0 bases from J, with 7 bases between.

V gene TRBV5-6 combines with J gene TRBJ1-6; D unclear. Trimming pared 4 bases from V and 4 bases from J, leaving 15 bases between. This CDR3 is 16 amino acids long. The germline CDR1 and CDR2 sequences are SGHDT and YYEEEE. The CDR3 reads CASSEFGVGYNSPLHF. In DNA, the CDR3 is TGTGCCAGCAGCGAATTCGGAGTCGGATATAATTCACCCCTCCACTTT.

The chain combines TRBV18 with TRBJ2-1; TRBD2 matches 9 bases. The J segment lost 8 bases and the V segment lost 6 bases, leaving 14 bases of the junction unmatched. The CDR3 runs 16 residues. Germline CDR1 is KGHSH and CDR2 is LQKENI. In nucleotides, the CDR3 is TGTGCCAGCTCGCAAACTACGGCGGGAGGGCGATATGAGCAGTTCTTC. This sequence encodes CASSQTTAGGRYEQFF.

The chain links TRBV7-7 to TRBJ2-5; 7 bases map to TRBD2. Germline loops: CDR1 SSHAT, CDR2 FNYEAQ (reference sequence). V lost 1 base, J lost 2 bases, and 7 bases stayed unmatched. The CDR3 contains 16 residues. The CDR3 DNA reads TGTGCCAGCAGCTTAGGACTAGCTGGGGTTCAAGAGACCCAGTACTTC. Encoded protein: CASSLGLAGVQETQYF.

This chain uses TRBV7-9 with TRBJ2-7; 10 bases line up with TRBD1. J was trimmed by 1 base and V by 8 bases; bases with no gene match: 8. The length of the CDR3 is 15 residues. CDR1 and CDR2 from the germline V gene are SEHNR and FQNEAQ (reference sequence). The CDR3 sequence is CASRPGQGFSYEQYF. The CDR3 coding sequence is TGTGCCAGCCGACCGGGACAGGGGTTTTCCTACGAGCAGTACTTC.